Presented here are 30 T cell receptor beta chains from one specimen sequenced in a study of Ad26.COV2.S vaccination and SARS-CoV-2 variants. Indicated treatment: roughly 18 received Ad26.COV2.S at low or high dose, single or two shots; about 5 received placebo; per-sample allocation not given. Following the first vaccine or placebo injection, samples were taken on day 63. Sequenced by immunoSEQ multiplex PCR; TCRdb stores in-frame clones only, minus some. The repertoire holds around 370,000 clones, about 85% seen once, with roughly 3.1% in the top ten. The sample consisted of peripheral blood, taken in a trial of Ad26.COV2.S vaccine versus placebo. The source of these receptors is a person between 18 and 65 years old who received the Ad26.COV2.S COVID-19 vaccine or a placebo.

This clone has just one count. V is TRBV30 and J is TRBJ2-6, with D unresolved. The CDR3 is 14 residues long. From germline, CDR1 is GTSNPN and CDR2 SVGIG (reference sequence). V was clipped by 3 bases and J by 2 bases, with 8 bases between them. The CDR3 region is CAWSGFPGANVLTF. CDR3 coding DNA: TGTGCCTGGAGCGGGTTTCCTGGGGCCAACGTCCTGACTTTC.

V usage is TRBV7-9 and J usage is TRBJ2-1; D is undetermined. The germline V gene has CDR1 SEHNR and CDR2 FQNEAQ (reference sequence). There are 12 residues in the CDR3. Trimming left V 3 bases short and J 5 bases short, with 5 bases between. The CDR3: CASSLDHNEQFF. The CDR3 DNA reads as TGTGCCAGCAGCTTGGACCACAATGAGCAGTTCTTC.

The chain recombines TRBV5-1 with TRBJ2-7, with D maybe TRBD2 (5 bases). Trimming shortened V by 6 bases and J by 5 bases, and 18 bases separated the two germline ends. Germline V gene data show CDR1 as SGHRS and CDR2 as YFSETQ. There are 14 residues in the CDR3. The CDR3 loop is CASNDGTSLHEQYF. Written as DNA, the CDR3 is TGCGCCAGCAACGATGGCACTAGTCTCCACGAGCAGTACTTC.

This clone was found once. The V and J genes are TRBV7-2 and TRBJ1-1; 11 bases align to TRBD1. The CDR3 is 15 residues long. V shed 5 bases, J shed 2 bases, and the junction held 4 bases outside the gene matches. CDR1 is SGHTA and CDR2 is FQGNSA in the germline V gene. For the CDR3, the DNA is TGTGCCAGCAGCAGGGACAGGGGGTATAACACTGAAGCTTTCTTT. Amino acid sequence: CASSRDRGYNTEAFF.

The chain links TRBV7-2 to TRBJ1-1, with D uncertain. The germline CDR1 and CDR2 sequences are SGHTA and FQGNSA. This CDR3 contains 15 residues. The V end lost 5 bases, the J end lost 0 bases, and 13 bases lay between the germline ends. CDR3 loop: CASSPERELNTEAFF. As DNA, the CDR3 is TGTGCCAGCAGCCCCGAACGGGAACTGAACACTGAAGCTTTCTTT.

This sequence joins TRBV5-1 and TRBJ2-1, with 8 bases matching TRBD2. Germline CDR1 SGHRS, CDR2 YFSETQ. With V trimmed by 7 bases and J by 2 bases, 8 bases remained unmatched. The CDR3 is 15 amino acids. CDR3 in amino acids: CASAGGGGTYNEQFF. The CDR3 bases are TGCGCCAGCGCGGGAGGCGGGGGTACCTACAATGAGCAGTTCTTC.

The chain has TRBV7-2 and TRBJ2-7; no firm D call. Trimming removed 1 base from V and 3 bases from J, with 13 bases in between. This CDR3 comprises 15 residues. Per the germline V gene, CDR1 is SGHTA and CDR2 is FQGNSA. In DNA, the CDR3 is TGTGCCAGCAGCTTAGATGTCAGATCGTTCTACGAGCAGTACTTC. Amino acids: CASSLDVRSFYEQYF.

This clone appeared a few times. This chain joins TRBV6-2 or TRBV6-3 and TRBJ1-5, with D maybe TRBD1 (6 bases). CDR1 MNHEY and CDR2 SVGEGT come from the germline V gene. This CDR3 region has 15 residues. V was cut by 6 bases and J by 0 bases, with 12 bases left in between. CDR3 DNA sequence: TGTGCCAGCAGCGCGACAGGAGTTAGCAATCAGCCCCAGCATTTT. Residues: CASSATGVSNQPQHF.

V and J are TRBV5-1 and TRBJ1-4; D call uncertain. Trimming cost V 4 bases and J 5 bases, with 18 bases left between them. The V gene's germline CDR1 is SGHRS and CDR2 YFSETQ. The CDR3 has 16 amino acids. The CDR3 protein is CASSSLPPTQNEKLFF. DNA for the CDR3: TGCGCCAGCAGCAGCCTGCCCCCGACACAGAATGAAAAACTGTTTTTT.

The chain combines TRBV4-1 with TRBJ1-5; no definite D call. CDR3 size: 13 residues. Germline values: CDR1 MGHRA, CDR2 YSYEKL. The germline V and J ends were trimmed by 4 bases and 7 bases, with 11 bases remaining between them. The CDR3 protein is CASSRYPPQPQHF. The CDR3 DNA reads as TGCGCCAGCAGCCGCTATCCCCCCCAGCCCCAGCATTTT.

This chain uses TRBV19 with TRBJ1-2, with 8 positions matching TRBD1. Trimming took 5 bases from V and 5 from J; bases not matched to a gene: 7. This CDR3 is 14 amino acids long. Germline V CDR1 and CDR2: LNHDA, SQIVND (reference sequence). This CDR3 reads CASSPSDRGYGYTF. The CDR3 DNA is TGTGCCAGTAGTCCCTCCGACAGGGGTTATGGCTACACCTTC.

The chain employs TRBV27 and TRBJ1-1; D is unresolved. Germline V gene data show CDR1 as MNHEY and CDR2 as SMNVEV (reference sequence). There are 13 residues in the CDR3. Trimming stripped 4 bases from V and 6 bases from J, with 12 bases between. The CDR3 DNA is TGTGCCAGCAGTTCCCCGACTGGCGCTGAAGCTTTCTTT. The encoded protein is CASSSPTGAEAFF.

This clone was observed once. This chain links TRBV27 with TRBJ2-3, with D possibly TRBD2 on 5 matching bases. This CDR3 has 14 residues. CDR1 and CDR2 (germline): MNHEY, SMNVEV (reference sequence). Trimming took 6 bases from V and 4 from J, leaving 14 bases between them. The CDR3 nucleotides read TGTGCCAGCAGAACCTACGGACTGGCAGATACGCAGTATTTT. Encoded protein: CASRTYGLADTQYF.

This sequence joins TRBV7-9 and TRBJ2-1; D assignment may be TRBD1 or TRBD2 (5 bases each). The germline gives CDR1 SEHNR, CDR2 FQNEAQ (reference sequence). The CDR3 has 14 amino acids. Deletions cut 3 bases from V and 10 bases from J, with 16 bases between. The CDR3 region is CASSFRRDRTEQFF. The CDR3 nucleotides are TGTGCCAGCAGCTTTCGCCGGGACCGAACAGAGCAGTTCTTC.

V is TRBV30 and J is TRBJ1-2, with TRBD1 matching over 9 bases. Germline V lookup: CDR1 GTSNPN, CDR2 SVGIG (reference sequence). The CDR3 has 15 amino acids. The J segment lost 4 bases and the V segment lost 0 bases, leaving 6 bases of the junction unmatched. The CDR3 here is CAWSVQGADPYGYTF. The CDR3 DNA reads as TGTGCCTGGAGTGTACAGGGGGCCGACCCCTATGGCTACACCTTC.

This clone was counted only a few times. In the same sample, other DNA sequences code for this CDR3. The V gene is TRBV30, the J gene TRBJ2-1; 7 nucleotides line up with TRBD1. Germline V lookup: CDR1 GTSNPN, CDR2 SVGIG (reference sequence). The length of the CDR3 is 12 residues. The trim removed 0 bases at V and 7 bases at J, leaving 0 bases unmatched. The CDR3 DNA sequence: TGTGCCTGGAGTGTACAGGGGAATGAGCAGTTCTTC. It codes for CAWSVQGNEQFF.

The J gene is TRBJ1-5, the V gene TRBV19; no clear D. The CDR3 runs 16 residues. V lost 6 bases, J lost 0 bases, and 15 bases lay in between. CDR1 and CDR2 from the germline V gene are LNHDA and SQIVND (reference sequence). Here the CDR3 reads CASSNNRPYSNQPQHF. CDR3 nucleotides: TGTGCCAGTAGCAACAACAGACCTTATAGCAATCAGCCCCAGCATTTT.

The genes are TRBV15 and TRBJ1-6, with 9 bases fitting TRBD1. CDR1 LNHNV and CDR2 YYDKDF come from the germline V gene (reference sequence). The CDR3 runs to 14 residues. Germline trimming cut 5 bases from V and 7 bases from J; bases unmatched to any gene: 3. CDR3 bases: TGTGCCACCAGCCGGGACAGGGACAATTCACCCCTCCACTTT. Its translation is CATSRDRDNSPLHF.

The chain carries TRBV9 and TRBJ2-7; no firm D call. Per germline, CDR1 SGDLS and CDR2 YYNGEE. CDR3 length: 13 amino acids. V was pared by 0 bases and J by 4 bases, with 8 bases between. Written as DNA, the CDR3 is TGTGCCAGCAGCGTAGGCGGAGTTTACGAGCAGTACTTC. Protein: CASSVGGVYEQYF.

This clone was counted a few times. The chain links TRBV7-9 to TRBJ2-2; perhaps D is TRBD1 or TRBD2 (5 bases each). The CDR3 consists of 17 residues. Trimming cost V 3 bases and J 0 bases, with 14 bases left between them. Germline-derived CDR1 and CDR2 are SEHNR and FQNEAQ (reference sequence). The CDR3 region is CASSFRDDLPNTGELFF. As DNA, the CDR3 is TGTGCCAGCAGCTTCCGGGACGACTTACCGAACACCGGGGAGCTGTTTTTT.

This sequence joins TRBV6-2 or TRBV6-3 and TRBJ1-5; maybe TRBD1 (6 bases). V shed 5 bases and J shed 7 bases, with 15 bases lying between them. The CDR3 totals 14 residues. Germline loops: CDR1 MNHEY, CDR2 SVGEGT. Here the CDR3 reads CASSQPGAGQPQHF. The DNA of the CDR3 is TGTGCCAGCAGTCAGCCGGGGGCGGGACAGCCCCAGCATTTT.

This chain joins TRBV5-4 and TRBJ2-7; 13 bases are a match to TRBD2. Germline trimming cut 0 bases from V and 5 bases from J; bases unmatched to any gene: 5. Germline CDR1 and CDR2: SGHNT and YYREEE (reference sequence). The CDR3 loop spans 16 amino acids. The CDR3 sequence: CASSLELAGGRDEQYF. CDR3 nucleotides: TGTGCCAGCAGCTTGGAACTAGCGGGGGGGCGCGACGAGCAGTACTTC. Together with reference TRBV5-4 and TRBJ2-7, the CDR3 gives the full variable domain: ETGVTQSPTHLIKTRGQQVTLRCSSQSGHNTVSWYQQALGQGPQFIFQYYREEENGRGNFPPRFSGLQFPNYSSELNVNALELDDSALYLCASSLELAGGRDEQYFGPGTRLTVT.

This clone was found many times. The rearrangement links TRBV5-6 to TRBJ2-7; D unclear. The V and J ends lost 1 base and 2 bases respectively, with 7 bases between them. The CDR3 has 13 residues. The V gene's germline CDR1 is SGHDT and CDR2 YYEEEE. The CDR3 nucleotides are TGTGCCAGCAGCTTGATGCGAACCTACGAGCAGTACTTC. Protein: CASSLMRTYEQYF.

The genes are TRBV12-3 or TRBV12-4 and TRBJ1-1, with D unresolved. The CDR3 runs 13 residues. The V and J ends lost 5 bases and 5 bases respectively, with 12 bases between them. The CDR3 DNA sequence: TGTGCCAGCAGTCGCGGGGTTTATACTGAAGCTTTCTTT. It codes for CASSRGVYTEAFF.

The chain is built from TRBV27 and TRBJ2-7, with D uncertain. This CDR3 spans 14 amino acids. The V end was cut by 5 bases, the J end by 3 bases, with 14 bases between. The V gene's germline CDR1 is MNHEY and CDR2 SMNVEV (reference sequence). The CDR3: CASSPLTHGYEQYF. Here the CDR3 DNA reads TGTGCCAGCAGTCCACTAACCCACGGCTACGAGCAGTACTTC.

The chain uses TRBV25-1 and TRBJ2-2; maybe TRBD2 (6 bases). This CDR3 comprises 16 residues. Germline CDR1 is MGHDK and CDR2 is SYGVNS. The V gene lost 7 bases and the J gene lost 5 bases, with 20 bases spanning the gap. The CDR3 sequence is CASTPPGGEWTGELFF. CDR3 nucleotide sequence: TGTGCCAGCACACCCCCCGGGGGAGAATGGACCGGGGAGCTGTTTTTT.

This clone has only one observation. This chain's CDR3 is CASSIDGTNEQFF. The CDR3 DNA follows: TGTGCCAGTAGTATCGACGGGACGAATGAGCAGTTCTTC. V and J are TRBV19 and TRBJ2-1; D assignment may be TRBD1 or TRBD2 (5 bases each). This CDR3 spans 13 amino acids. Germline assignment: CDR1 LNHDA and CDR2 SQIVND (reference sequence). V was clipped by 3 bases and J by 7 bases, with 10 bases between them.

The CDR3 spells CSAQHWDTQYF. CDR3 DNA sequence: TGCAGTGCACAACATTGGGATACGCAGTATTTT. The chain recombines TRBV20-1 with TRBJ2-3, with unresolved D. The CDR3 runs to 11 residues. CDR1 is DFQATT, CDR2 SNEGSKA, per germline (reference sequence). Trimming cost V 6 bases and J 6 bases, with 10 bases left between them.

The chain links TRBV19 to TRBJ1-5; D gene unclear. The CDR3 contains 16 residues. Trimming removed 3 bases at V and 0 bases at J, with 12 bases between. The germline V gene encodes CDR1 LNHDA and CDR2 SQIVND (reference sequence). CDR3 protein: CASSINVPYSNQPQHF. As DNA, the CDR3 is TGTGCCAGTAGTATTAATGTCCCCTATAGCAATCAGCCCCAGCATTTT. The full variable domain, completed using reference TRBV19 and TRBJ1-5, is DGGITQSPKYLFRKEGQNVTLSCEQNLNHDAMYWYRQDPGQGLRLIYYSQIVNDFQKGDIAEGYSVSREKKESFPLTVTSAQKNPTAFYLCASSINVPYSNQPQHFGDGTRLSIL.

The J gene is TRBJ1-6, the V gene TRBV18; 9 nucleotides line up with TRBD1. Germline CDR1 and CDR2: KGHSH and LQKENI. This CDR3 contains 16 residues. Trimming at V came to 6 bases and at J to 9 bases, leaving 12 bases not matched to a gene. The CDR3 is CASSPRGDRAISPLHF. The CDR3, as DNA: TGTGCCAGCTCCCCCCGGGGGGACAGGGCTATTTCACCCCTCCACTTT.